A few counts support the clone carrying this T cell receptor beta chain. Its antigen is undetermined. V lost 6 bases, J lost 5 bases, and 13 bases lay in between. The CDR3 spans 13 residues. CDR1 is MNHEY, CDR2 SMNVEV, per germline (reference sequence). The sample belongs to a study of cytomegalovirus exposure and HLA in healthy donors. Findings and limits, study-wide: Among CMV-associated TCR beta chains, most appeared HLA-restricted in a later analysis. Previously analyzed data showed that most TCR beta V segments were productive at a frequency of about 90% or about 30%. Reportedly, TCR beta sequences accurately predicted HLA-A and HLA-B alleles in most subjects.

Primers included in the PCR were 60 Vbeta and 13 Jbeta primers. Only in-frame clones appear in the TCRdb table, and some are missing; sequencing was by immunoSEQ multiplex PCR. Of roughly 130,000 clones listed, over 60% are singletons. The sequence was obtained from a man aged 18 to 30 in good health and CMV-seronegative. Material: PBMCs. The V and J genes are TRBV27 and TRBJ2-5; D perhaps matches TRBD2 (5 bases). This CDR3 is CASSGVVRETQYF. In DNA, the CDR3 is TGTGCCAGCAGCGGGGTTGTACGGGAGACCCAGTACTTC.